This passage covers 9 T cell receptor beta chains from one sample sequenced in a study of tumor and adjacent non-tumor tissue in lung cancer. The library came from three nested PCR rounds adapted from ARM-PCR protocols. TCRdb analysed the multiplex PCR reads with MiXCR anew, one entry per CDR3 protein. The data show approximately 120,000 distinct CDR3 sequences, roughly three fifths seen once. RNA was extracted from bulk tissue without any cell sorting. Distant lung tissue was collected more than 3 cm away from the tumor edge. What was sequenced was distant non-tumor lung tissue. The receptors originated from a man aged 55 to 70 with non-small cell lung cancer.

On this clonotype: The junction and the germline gene differ at one end; a read error may be behind it. The chain carries TRBV6-5 and TRBJ2-5; D is perhaps TRBD1 or TRBD2 (6 bases each). The CDR3 runs to 16 residues. Germline CDR1 MNHEY, CDR2 SVGAGI. CDR3 in amino acids: CTSSYSSGAVQETQYF. The CDR3 DNA reads TGTACCAGCAGTTACTCGTCGGGGGCTGTCCAAGAGACCCAGTACTTC.

There are many counts of this clonotype. Here the CDR3 reads CASSPGPGRFNEQFF. DNA of the CDR3: TGTGCCAGCAGCCCTGGACCGGGGAGGTTCAATGAGCAGTTCTTC. V and J are TRBV5-4 and TRBJ2-1, with D possibly being TRBD2 (6 bases). Trimming cost V 4 bases and J 6 bases, with 17 bases left between them. The CDR3 runs to 15 residues. Germline assignment: CDR1 SGHNT and CDR2 YYREEE (reference sequence).

This clonotype is a singleton in its sample. A much larger clonotype is one base distant, so this may be a read error. V and J are TRBV30 and TRBJ2-7, with D possibly matching TRBD1 (5 bases). V lost 0 bases, J lost 5 bases, and 17 bases lay in between. This CDR3 has 15 residues. CDR1 is GTSNPN, CDR2 SVGIG, per germline (reference sequence). The CDR3 spells CAWSVNQGFTNEQYF. CDR3 bases: TGTGCCTGGAGTGTAAACCAGGGATTTACCAACGAGCAGTACTTC.

Notes on this clonotype: Just one base apart from a much larger clone, this may be a read error. The chain recombines TRBV11-2 with TRBJ2-7, with D perhaps TRBD1 or TRBD2 (5 bases each). This CDR3 comprises 16 residues. The V gene's germline CDR1 is SGHAT and CDR2 FQNNGV. CDR3 coding DNA: TGTGCCAGCAGCGAAGGGAGCAGGGCTGGCTCCTACGAGCAGCACTTC. Translation: CASSEGSRAGSYEQHF.

This clonotype was counted between two and nine times. A much larger clone sits a single nucleotide away, making a read error possible. V usage is TRBV6-1 and J usage is TRBJ2-1, with D hard to call. CDR3 size: 13 residues. V was clipped by 7 bases and J by 9 bases, with 16 bases between them. The germline CDR1 and CDR2 sequences are MNHNS and SASEGT. In DNA, the CDR3 is TGTGCCAGCATCTACCGGGCTCTGGGTGAGCAGTTCTTC. Amino acid sequence: CASIYRALGEQFF.

On this clonotype itself: One end of the junction fails to match germline, which may point to a read error. This rearrangement joins TRBV6-1 to TRBJ1-5; D not certain. Germline V gene lookup returns CDR1 MNHNS and CDR2 SASEGT. The CDR3 loop spans 12 amino acids. CDR3 DNA: TGTGTCAGCAGTGAAAGGTGGGAGCACCAGCATTTT. Amino acid sequence: CVSSERWEHQHF.

This clonotype was observed at least ten times. The rearrangement joins TRBV12-3 or TRBV12-4 to TRBJ1-5, with D perhaps matching TRBD1 (6 bases). CDR3 length: 16 residues. V was shortened by 6 bases and J by 1 base, with 16 bases between the two germline ends. The CDR3 is CASSQQGLGSNQPQHF. The CDR3, as DNA: TGTGCCAGCAGCCAACAGGGCCTGGGGAGCAATCAGCCCCAGCATTTT.

This clonotype occurred many times. This sequence joins TRBV12-5 and TRBJ2-1; TRBD2 agrees at 7 bases. The germline V gene has CDR1 LGHNT and CDR2 FRNRAP. The CDR3 covers 15 residues. Unmatched junction bases numbered 5, after V lost 2 bases and J lost 4 bases. The CDR3 spells CASGLSRGDYNEQFF. The CDR3 bases are TGTGCTAGTGGTTTGTCCCGGGGGGATTACAATGAGCAGTTCTTC.

This clonotype was detected ten times or more. This chain joins TRBV12-5 and TRBJ2-1, with 10 bases aligning to TRBD2. The V gene's germline CDR1 is LGHNT and CDR2 FRNRAP. Trimming took 3 bases from V and 8 from J; bases not matched to a gene: 7. The CDR3 covers 15 residues. The CDR3 DNA is TGTGCTAGTGGTTTACGTAGCGGGGGGAGGCATGAGCAGTTCTTC. Amino acids: CASGLRSGGRHEQFF.